This T cell receptor beta chain was found in a study of T cells after yellow fever vaccination. Study-wide results and limits: Clones that expanded after primary vaccination mostly reappeared after the booster (over 95% CD4, 88% CD8). Overall, a small share of clonotypes was seen in both CD4 and CD8 compartments.

This clonotype has a count of ten or more. What it recognizes is unknown. Germline CDR1 DFQATT, CDR2 SNEGSKA (reference sequence). The CDR3 extends over 15 amino acids. V gave up 0 bases and J gave up 2 bases, with 13 bases separating them. TCRdb independently ran MiXCR on the 5' RACE reads; one entry per CDR3 protein. This table has 110,000 to 150,000 distinct CDR3 sequences, about 6.9% appearing once. The starting material was CD4+ T cells sorted from PBMCs, obtained 10 days after the yellow fever booster vaccination. The V and J genes are TRBV20-1 and TRBJ2-5; D unresolved. This sequence was found in a young man who received the YFV17D yellow fever vaccine. The CDR3 DNA is TGCAGTGCTAGAGATGCGTCTCGCGGACAAGAGACCCAGTACTTC. This gives the protein CSARDASRGQETQYF.